This record looks at one TCR beta chain sequence and its context. Its antigen remains unknown. The data stem from a study of T-cell memory formation after mild COVID-19. V was pared by 6 bases and J by 3 bases, with 17 bases between. Germline V gives CDR1 LGHDT, CDR2 YNNKEL (reference sequence). This CDR3 region has 16 residues. In TCRdb, the 5' RACE reads were re-called with MiXCR into one record per CDR3 protein. The table includes 400,000 or so distinct CDR3 sequences, 20% detected once. Overall study results and limits: The finding that pre-infection memory included some responding clones suggested that cross-reactive memory joined. The study found contracting CD4+ clones mainly in CM and EM and contracting CD8+ clones in EMRA.

The clonotype comes from an adult woman who had mild COVID-19 (a few samples of this study predate the infection). Cell type and time point are not known. The J gene is TRBJ1-4, the V gene TRBV3-1; D may be TRBD1 (5 bases). The specimen sequenced was PBMCs or a T cell subset sorted from them (not recorded which). Here the CDR3 reads CASRDSGYRSNEKLFF. The CDR3, as DNA: TGTGCCAGCAGAGACAGTGGATACCGTTCTAATGAAAAACTGTTTTTT.